These 15 T cell receptor beta chains came from one sample sequenced in a study of cytomegalovirus exposure and HLA in healthy donors. Both 60 Vbeta primers and 13 Jbeta primers went into the PCR. Sequenced by immunoSEQ multiplex PCR; TCRdb stores in-frame clones only, minus some. The table lists 160,000 or so clones, approximately 88% of them singletons. Material: PBMCs. All receptors derive from a woman aged 25-40 years in good health and CMV-seronegative.

The chain combines TRBV7-7 with TRBJ2-7, with D possibly matching TRBD2 (6 bases). CDR1 SSHAT and CDR2 FNYEAQ come from the germline V gene (reference sequence). This CDR3 spans 14 amino acids. V was shortened by 2 bases and J by 2 bases, with 10 bases between the two germline ends. The DNA for the CDR3 is TGTGCCAGCAGCTTAAGGGCGGGGCCCTACGAGCAGTACTTC. This encodes CASSLRAGPYEQYF.

This chain uses TRBV28 with TRBJ2-3, with 13 bases identical to TRBD2. Per germline, CDR1 MDHEN and CDR2 SYDVKM. Trimming at V came to 5 bases and at J to 2 bases, leaving 4 bases not matched to a gene. This CDR3 is built from 16 residues. The CDR3 is CASSRGLAGPTDTQYF. The CDR3 DNA follows: TGTGCCAGCAGTAGGGGACTAGCGGGACCCACAGATACGCAGTATTTT.

The rearrangement links TRBV15 to TRBJ1-4; maybe TRBD1 (6 bases). The CDR3 is 15 amino acids. Germline V lookup: CDR1 LNHNV, CDR2 YYDKDF (reference sequence). Trimming pared 4 bases from V and 5 bases from J, leaving 14 bases between. CDR3 DNA sequence: TGTGCCACCAGCACGGAAACAGGGAAAAATGAAAAACTGTTTTTT. Its protein is CATSTETGKNEKLFF. Using reference TRBV15 and TRBJ1-4 for the parts outside the CDR3, the full variable domain is DAMVIQNPRYQVTQFGKPVTLSCSQTLNHNVMYWYQQKSSQAPKLLFHYYDKDFNNEADTPDNFQSRRPNTSFCFLDIRSPGLGDTAMYLCATSTETGKNEKLFFGSGTQLSVL.

This chain connects TRBV7-8 to TRBJ1-2, with D maybe TRBD1 (5 bases). V lost 1 base to trimming and J lost 3 bases, with 12 bases between them. Germline CDR1 and CDR2: SGHVS and FQNEAQ. The CDR3 extends over 15 amino acids. CDR3 in amino acids: CASSLERGVYYGYTF. The CDR3 DNA sequence: TGTGCCAGCAGCTTAGAAAGGGGCGTCTACTATGGCTACACCTTC.

This chain joins TRBV6-1 and TRBJ2-3; 11 positions match TRBD2. The CDR3 has 15 residues. Germline V gene data show CDR1 as MNHNS and CDR2 as SASEGT. The ends lost 6 bases at V and 2 bases at J; junction bases unmatched: 4. In DNA, the CDR3 is TGTGCCAGCAGGACACTAGCGGGGGACACAGATACGCAGTATTTT. It codes for CASRTLAGDTDTQYF.

The chain employs TRBV29-1 and TRBJ2-7, with D maybe TRBD1 (6 bases). This CDR3 region has 11 residues. Germline CDR1 is SQVTM and CDR2 is ANQGSEA. V lost 8 bases to trimming and J lost 4 bases, with 12 bases between them. In nucleotides, the CDR3 is TGCAGCCTCGTGGACAGATACGAGCAGTACTTC. It translates to CSLVDRYEQYF.

The chain recombines TRBV14 with TRBJ1-2, with a tentative D call TRBD1 (6 bases). Germline CDR1 and CDR2: SGHDN and FVKESK. With 9 bases removed from V and 4 bases from J, the gap between germline ends came to 15 bases. There are 13 residues in the CDR3. The DNA of the CDR3 is TGTGCCAGTTACAGGGATTGGGGCTATGGCTACACCTTC. This gives the protein CASYRDWGYGYTF.

This rearrangement joins TRBV19 to TRBJ2-5; 8 bases map to TRBD1. V gave up 6 bases and J gave up 2 bases; unmatched junction bases: 8. The CDR3 is 15 amino acids. Germline CDR1 reads LNHDA; CDR2 reads SQIVND (reference sequence). The CDR3 spells CASSYPGTGQETQYF. The CDR3 DNA sequence: TGTGCCAGTAGCTACCCCGGGACAGGACAAGAGACCCAGTACTTC.

This sequence joins TRBV7-8 and TRBJ2-5, with D tentatively TRBD2 (5 bases). Trimming pared 3 bases from V and 4 bases from J, leaving 15 bases between. Germline CDR1 and CDR2: SGHVS and FQNEAQ. The CDR3 has 15 amino acids. The CDR3 region is CASSFSVGRGETQYF. CDR3 nucleotides: TGTGCCAGCAGCTTTAGCGTGGGTCGGGGAGAGACCCAGTACTTC.

DNA of the CDR3: TGTGCCAGCGGGGGGTCCGGGGATGGGCGGGAGGGAGATACGCAGTATTTT. Its protein product is CASGGSGDGREGDTQYF. This chain uses TRBV2 with TRBJ2-3; 9 positions agree with TRBD2. Trimming removed 8 bases from V and 5 bases from J; junction bases left unmatched: 17. There are 17 residues in the CDR3. Germline V gene lookup returns CDR1 SNHLY and CDR2 FYNNEI.

This clone was seen only once. This chain links TRBV2 with TRBJ2-5, with TRBD2 matching over 7 bases. Germline CDR1 SNHLY, CDR2 FYNNEI. The CDR3 length is 12 residues. Unmatched junction bases numbered 9, after V lost 6 bases and J lost 11 bases. CDR3 DNA sequence: TGTGCCAGCAGCGGGTACCGGGGGGAGCAGTACTTC. It specifies CASSGYRGEQYF.

The chain employs TRBV5-6 and TRBJ2-7, with D perhaps TRBD1 (6 bases). There are 15 residues in the CDR3. The V end was cut by 7 bases, the J end by 3 bases, with 20 bases between. Germline assignment: CDR1 SGHDT and CDR2 YYEEEE. CDR3 bases: TGTGCCAGCGGCCAAGACAGGAGATCTAACTACGAGCAGTACTTC. Translated, it gives CASGQDRRSNYEQYF.

The rearrangement uses TRBV5-1 and TRBJ2-5; possibly TRBD2 for D (6 bases). Trimming took 0 bases from V and 3 from J, leaving 9 bases between them. The V gene's germline CDR1 is SGHRS and CDR2 YFSETQ. The CDR3 extends over 14 amino acids. In nucleotides, the CDR3 is TGCGCCAGCAGCTTGGGAGGCGGGGAAGAGACCCAGTACTTC. It specifies CASSLGGGEETQYF.

The rearrangement uses TRBV18 and TRBJ1-6; TRBD1 agrees at 8 bases. CDR1 and CDR2 from the germline V gene are KGHSH and LQKENI. The CDR3 has 17 residues. The junction had 7 bases not matched to a gene; V was cut back by 1 base and J by 5 bases. The DNA for the CDR3 is TGTGCCAGCTCACCACTAGGGCAGGGGGCGGATAATTCACCCCTCCACTTT. This gives the protein CASSPLGQGADNSPLHF.

J is TRBJ1-5 and V is TRBV30; 8 nucleotides match TRBD1. This CDR3 spans 16 amino acids. Germline V gives CDR1 GTSNPN, CDR2 SVGIG (reference sequence). The junction had 9 bases not matched to a gene; V was cut back by 0 bases and J by 5 bases. CDR3 region: CAWSVLTGEGHQPQHF. The CDR3 region has the DNA TGTGCCTGGAGTGTACTGACAGGGGAAGGGCATCAGCCCCAGCATTTT.